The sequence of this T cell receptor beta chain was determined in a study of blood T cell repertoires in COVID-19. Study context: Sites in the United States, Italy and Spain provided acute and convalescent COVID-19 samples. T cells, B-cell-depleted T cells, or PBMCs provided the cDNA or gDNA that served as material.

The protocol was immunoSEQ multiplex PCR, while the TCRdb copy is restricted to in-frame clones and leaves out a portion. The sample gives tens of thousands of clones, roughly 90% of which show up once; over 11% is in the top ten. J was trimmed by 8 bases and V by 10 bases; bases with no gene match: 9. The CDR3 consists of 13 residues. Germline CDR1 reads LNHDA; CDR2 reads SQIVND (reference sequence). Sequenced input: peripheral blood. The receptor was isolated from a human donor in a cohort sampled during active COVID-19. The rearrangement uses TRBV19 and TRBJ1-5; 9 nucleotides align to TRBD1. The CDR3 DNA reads TGTGCCACCACGGACAGGGGATATGAGCCCCAGCATTTT. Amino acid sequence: CATTDRGYEPQHF.